This note documents a single T cell receptor beta chain sequence. CDR1 is LGHNA, CDR2 YSLEER, per germline. This CDR3 contains 16 residues. The V and J ends lost 1 base and 0 bases respectively, with 10 bases between them. The data derive from a study of CD8 T cells in Susac syndrome. RNA amounts of 0.5 to 1 ug underwent reverse transcription with random hexamers. TCRdb recomputed calls from the immunoSEQ multiplex PCR reads with MiXCR, one row per CDR3 protein. This sample has 71,000 or so distinct CDR3 sequences, with 93% found just once. The receptor's source is a human donor with Susac syndrome. Sequenced input: CD4+ T cells from PBMCs. V gene TRBV4-3 combines with J gene TRBJ2-4; TRBD2 is a possible D gene (5 bases). Here the CDR3 reads CASSQGGVGAKNIQYF. DNA for the CDR3: TGCGCCAGCAGCCAAGGGGGAGTAGGAGCCAAAAACATTCAGTACTTC.